These 4 T cell receptor beta chains came from one sample sequenced in a study of control samples from healthy donors and cancer patients. Repertoires were generated with immunoSEQ multiplex PCR, while TCRdb's copy carries only in-frame clones and drops some. Among around 76,000 clones listed, 89% were seen once. Material for sequencing was PBMCs. The receptors stem from a woman between 45 and 65 years old with colorectal cancer.

The table lists this clone with a few counts. The chain joins TRBV29-1 to TRBJ1-2; D possibly corresponds to TRBD1 (5 bases). Deletions cut 6 bases from V and 8 bases from J, with 13 bases between. The germline V gene has CDR1 SQVTM and CDR2 ANQGSEA. The CDR3 is 11 amino acids. DNA for the CDR3: TGCAGCGTCGGTGGGGCTGAGGGCTACACCTTC. Residues: CSVGGAEGYTF.

The V gene is TRBV2, the J gene TRBJ1-2; D ambiguous. V was shortened by 1 base and J by 4 bases, with 7 bases between the two germline ends. This CDR3 region has 13 residues. CDR1 and CDR2 from the germline V gene are SNHLY and FYNNEI. The CDR3 loop reads CASSEGSFYGYTF. Written as DNA, the CDR3 is TGTGCCAGCAGTGAAGGTTCCTTCTATGGCTACACCTTC. Drawing the rest from reference TRBV2 and TRBJ1-2, the complete variable domain is EPEVTQTPSHQVTQMGQEVILRCVPISNHLYFYWYRQILGQKVEFLVSFYNNEISEKSEIFDDQFSVERPDGSNFTLKIRSTKLEDSAMYFCASSEGSFYGYTFGSGTRLTVV.

V and J are TRBV28 and TRBJ1-2, with 8 bases lining up with TRBD1. The CDR3 has 13 amino acids. Germline trimming cut 1 base from V and 7 bases from J; bases unmatched to any gene: 2. Germline values: CDR1 MDHEN, CDR2 SYDVKM. The CDR3 protein is CASSLSQGAGYTF. Written as DNA, the CDR3 is TGTGCCAGCAGTTTATCCCAGGGGGCTGGCTACACCTTC.

The chain joins TRBV4-1 to TRBJ2-3, with TRBD2 identical over 8 bases. The CDR3 length is 17 residues. After removal of 4 bases from V and 3 bases from J, the junction contained 12 bases not matched to a gene. Germline V lookup: CDR1 MGHRA, CDR2 YSYEKL. The CDR3 here is CASSPGPAGGRTDTQYF. For the CDR3, the DNA is TGCGCCAGCAGCCCCGGACCTGCGGGGGGTAGAACAGATACGCAGTATTTT.